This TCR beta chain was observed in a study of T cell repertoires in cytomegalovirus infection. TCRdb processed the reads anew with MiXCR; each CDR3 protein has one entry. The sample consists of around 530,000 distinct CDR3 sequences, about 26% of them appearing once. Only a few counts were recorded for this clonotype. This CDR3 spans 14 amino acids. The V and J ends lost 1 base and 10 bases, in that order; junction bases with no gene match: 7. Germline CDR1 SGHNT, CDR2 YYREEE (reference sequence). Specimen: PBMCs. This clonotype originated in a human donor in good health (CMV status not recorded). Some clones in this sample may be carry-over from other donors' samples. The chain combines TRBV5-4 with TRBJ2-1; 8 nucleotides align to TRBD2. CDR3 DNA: TGTGCCAGCAGCTTGTACGGGAGGGCCGTGGAGCAGTTCTTC. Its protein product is CASSLYGRAVEQFF.